The 23 T cell receptor beta chains reported below all come from one sample, sequenced in a study of shared clonotypes between healthy human individuals. Produced via immunoSEQ multiplex PCR; TCRdb's table is partial and in-frame only. The sample holds over a million clones, approximately 98% seen once. The sequencing input was naive CD4+ T cells sorted from blood. The subset: CD45RA+ positively selected. Every receptor here comes from a man aged 30 to 45 in good health.

The chain recombines TRBV2 with TRBJ2-7; D call uncertain. The V end lost 3 bases, the J end lost 7 bases, and 13 bases lay between the germline ends. Germline CDR1 is SNHLY and CDR2 is FYNNEI. This CDR3 comprises 13 residues. CDR3 sequence reads: CASSERRSEEQYF. Here the CDR3 DNA reads TGTGCCAGCAGTGAGCGGCGGTCTGAGGAGCAGTACTTC. The variable domain in full, with the rest retrieved from reference TRBV2 and TRBJ2-7, is EPEVTQTPSHQVTQMGQEVILRCVPISNHLYFYWYRQILGQKVEFLVSFYNNEISEKSEIFDDQFSVERPDGSNFTLKIRSTKLEDSAMYFCASSERRSEEQYFGPGTRLTVT.

J is TRBJ1-1 and V is TRBV2; D is possibly TRBD1 (6 bases). The germline V gene encodes CDR1 SNHLY and CDR2 FYNNEI. This CDR3 contains 15 residues. V shed 5 bases and J shed 0 bases, with 13 bases lying between them. For the CDR3, the DNA is TGTGCCAGCAGTAACACAGGGATTGTGAACACTGAAGCTTTCTTT. This translates into CASSNTGIVNTEAFF.

The chain uses TRBV18 and TRBJ1-2; D possibly corresponds to TRBD1 (5 bases). The CDR3 consists of 16 residues. The V end lost 4 bases, the J end lost 8 bases, and 23 bases lay between the germline ends. The V gene's germline CDR1 is KGHSH and CDR2 LQKENI. The chain's CDR3 is CASSLSGLHRGGGYTF. The CDR3 DNA sequence: TGTGCCAGCTCACTGTCCGGACTACACCGGGGCGGAGGCTACACCTTC.

The chain employs TRBV7-2 and TRBJ2-7; D is unresolved. Trimming took 0 bases from V and 5 from J, leaving 17 bases between them. Germline CDR1 is SGHTA and CDR2 is FQGNSA. CDR3 length: 16 amino acids. The CDR3 sequence: CASSLAPLVSAHEQYF. CDR3 DNA sequence: TGTGCCAGCAGCTTAGCGCCTTTGGTGTCCGCCCACGAGCAGTACTTC. Based on the CDR3 plus reference TRBV7-2 and TRBJ2-7, the full variable domain is GAGVSQSPSNKVTEKGKDVELRCDPISGHTALYWYRQSLGQGLEFLIYFQGNSAPDKSGLPSDRFSAERTGGSVSTLTIQRTQQEDSAVYLCASSLAPLVSAHEQYFGPGTRLTVT.

J is TRBJ1-2 and V is TRBV19; the D gene is possibly TRBD1 (5 bases). Looked up from germline, CDR1 is LNHDA and CDR2 is SQIVND (reference sequence). This CDR3 has 12 residues. V dropped 5 bases and J dropped 7 bases, with 11 bases sitting between them. The CDR3 bases are TGTGCCAGTAGTCCTGCGGGGGGTGGCTACACCTTC. Protein sequence: CASSPAGGGYTF.

The chain combines TRBV25-1 with TRBJ2-1; no definite D call. Between the trimmed V and J ends, which lost 4 bases and 12 bases, there was a span of 16 bases. The CDR3 covers 13 residues. Germline V gives CDR1 MGHDK, CDR2 SYGVNS. This chain's CDR3 is CASSGFNVNMQFF. The CDR3 bases are TGTGCCAGCAGTGGCTTTAATGTTAACATGCAGTTCTTC.

The chain links TRBV18 to TRBJ1-5; possibly TRBD1 for D (6 bases). CDR1 is KGHSH and CDR2 is LQKENI in the germline V gene. Deletions cut 1 base from V and 7 bases from J, with 14 bases between. This CDR3 comprises 15 residues. The chain's CDR3 is CASSPLDSREQPQHF. The CDR3 nucleotides are TGTGCCAGCTCACCACTGGACAGCCGGGAACAGCCCCAGCATTTT.

J is TRBJ2-2 and V is TRBV28; 7 nucleotides agree with TRBD1. Per the germline V gene, CDR1 is MDHEN and CDR2 is SYDVKM. The CDR3 runs 13 residues. The J segment lost 9 bases and the V segment lost 6 bases, leaving 7 bases of the junction unmatched. In DNA, the CDR3 is TGTGCCAGCAGCCAAGGGGGCTGGAGGGAGCTGTTTTTT. Amino acids: CASSQGGWRELFF.

The CDR3 DNA sequence: TGTGCCAGCAGCTCCCGGGGTCATGGCACAGATACGCAGTATTTT. The encoded protein is CASSSRGHGTDTQYF. This rearrangement joins TRBV11-2 to TRBJ2-3; D possibly corresponds to TRBD2 (5 bases). The V gene lost 4 bases and the J gene lost 1 base, with 12 bases spanning the gap. The CDR3 runs to 15 residues. Germline V gene data show CDR1 as SGHAT and CDR2 as FQNNGV.

V gene TRBV5-1 combines with J gene TRBJ1-5; D may be TRBD1 (6 bases). Trimming took off 2 bases at V and 3 bases at J, with 9 bases between the two ends. Germline lookup yields CDR1 SGHRS and CDR2 YFSETQ. The CDR3 sequence is 14 residues long. The DNA of the CDR3 is TGCGCCAGCAGCTTCACAGGGATCAATCAGCCCCAGCATTTT. It specifies CASSFTGINQPQHF.

As DNA, the CDR3 is TGTGCCAGTAAGGAGGGCCAAGCGCCTACCTACAATGAGCAGTTCTTC. Translated: CASKEGQAPTYNEQFF. The rearrangement joins TRBV19 to TRBJ2-1, with D possibly being TRBD2 (6 bases). Germline V gives CDR1 LNHDA, CDR2 SQIVND (reference sequence). V lost 7 bases, J lost 2 bases, and 18 bases lay in between. The CDR3 spans 16 residues.

V gene TRBV19 combines with J gene TRBJ2-2; 9 bases are shared with TRBD1. V dropped 6 bases and J dropped 2; count of bases not matched to a gene: 4. CDR3 size: 15 residues. Germline CDR1 LNHDA, CDR2 SQIVND (reference sequence). CDR3: CASRPGQGNTGELFF. As DNA, the CDR3 is TGTGCCAGTAGACCGGGACAGGGTAACACCGGGGAGCTGTTTTTT. Full variable domain (missing parts from reference TRBV19 and TRBJ2-2): DGGITQSPKYLFRKEGQNVTLSCEQNLNHDAMYWYRQDPGQGLRLIYYSQIVNDFQKGDIAEGYSVSREKKESFPLTVTSAQKNPTAFYLCASRPGQGNTGELFFGEGSRLTVL.

This clone was observed once. J is TRBJ2-2 and V is TRBV9, with 7 bases that match TRBD1. Germline loops: CDR1 SGDLS, CDR2 YYNGEE. The CDR3 extends over 15 amino acids. The J segment lost 0 bases and the V segment lost 6 bases, leaving 5 bases of the junction unmatched. The CDR3 is CASKETGSNTGELFF. The CDR3 DNA reads TGTGCCAGCAAGGAGACAGGGTCGAACACCGGGGAGCTGTTTTTT.

The V and J genes are TRBV5-1 and TRBJ2-1, with TRBD1 matching 7 bases. V lost 2 bases to trimming and J lost 10 bases; unmatched junction nucleotides: 15. The length of the CDR3 is 16 residues. Germline V gene lookup returns CDR1 SGHRS and CDR2 YFSETQ. The CDR3 here is CASSFNLMTGSGEQFF. Here the CDR3 DNA reads TGCGCCAGCAGCTTCAACCTAATGACAGGGAGTGGGGAGCAGTTCTTC.

This chain connects TRBV12-1 to TRBJ2-1; the tabulated D call, TRBD2, remains unverified against the DNA. TRBV12-1 is a recognized pseudogene. This CDR3 is 15 amino acids long. The CDR3, as DNA: TGTGCCAGCAGCTCGACTAGTTGCCCCTACAATGAGCAGTTCTTC. The encoded protein is CASSSTSCPYNEQFF.

Notes on this clone: Other DNA sequences within the sample encode an identical CDR3. V and J are TRBV20-1 and TRBJ1-2; D call uncertain. V lost 1 base and J lost 6, with 3 bases in between. The CDR3 is made up of 10 amino acids. The V gene's germline CDR1 is DFQATT and CDR2 SNEGSKA (reference sequence). The DNA for the CDR3 is TGCAGTGCTAGAGGGGATGGCTACACCTTC. It translates to CSARGDGYTF.

This chain uses TRBV28 with TRBJ2-5; D possibly corresponds to TRBD1 (6 bases). This CDR3 has 16 residues. Per the germline V gene, CDR1 is MDHEN and CDR2 is SYDVKM. Trimming removed 6 bases from V and 2 bases from J, with 19 bases in between. The DNA of the CDR3 is TGTGCCAGCAGGGACAGATCCCTTACGTGGCAAGAGACCCAGTACTTC. Amino acids: CASRDRSLTWQETQYF. Full variable domain (missing parts from reference TRBV28 and TRBJ2-5): DVKVTQSSRYLVKRTGEKVFLECVQDMDHENMFWYRQDPGLGLRLIYFSYDVKMKEKGDIPEGYSVSREKKERFSLILESASTNQTSMYLCASRDRSLTWQETQYFGPGTRLLVL.

The chain combines TRBV9 with TRBJ2-1; 13 bases align to TRBD2. The CDR3 extends over 16 amino acids. J lost 9 bases, V lost 2 bases, and 8 bases had no gene match. Germline CDR1 and CDR2: SGDLS and YYNGEE. CDR3 residues: CASSVGTSGIIGEQFF. In DNA form, the CDR3 reads TGTGCCAGCAGCGTCGGGACTAGCGGGATAATTGGTGAGCAGTTCTTC.

V usage is TRBV2 and J usage is TRBJ2-1; no clear D gene. CDR1 SNHLY and CDR2 FYNNEI come from the germline V gene. V was cut by 0 bases and J by 10 bases, with 13 bases left in between. There are 14 residues in the CDR3. The CDR3 sequence: CASSEALPETEQFF. Written as DNA, the CDR3 is TGTGCCAGCAGTGAAGCGCTTCCGGAGACAGAGCAGTTCTTC.

The genes are TRBV18 and TRBJ2-4; possible D gene TRBD2, 5 bases. Germline values: CDR1 KGHSH, CDR2 LQKENI. V was shortened by 2 bases and J by 0 bases, with 11 bases between the two germline ends. The CDR3 covers 16 residues. The CDR3 loop is CASSPERALAKNIQYF. CDR3 nucleotide sequence: TGTGCCAGCTCACCAGAGAGGGCACTAGCCAAAAACATTCAGTACTTC.

This chain uses TRBV5-6 with TRBJ2-7; D ambiguous. Germline V CDR1 and CDR2: SGHDT, YYEEEE. The CDR3 is 13 amino acids. Trimming took 7 bases from V and 5 from J, leaving 16 bases between them. The CDR3 sequence is CASAQTGSDEQYF. CDR3 bases: TGTGCCAGCGCTCAAACGGGTTCGGACGAGCAGTACTTC. The full variable domain, with the rest looked up from reference TRBV5-6 and TRBJ2-7, is DAGVTQSPTHLIKTRGQQVTLRCSPKSGHDTVSWYQQALGQGPQFIFQYYEEEERQRGNFPDRFSGHQFPNYSSELNVNALLLGDSALYLCASAQTGSDEQYFGPGTRLTVT.

This clone appeared a single time. The chain recombines TRBV15 with TRBJ2-1, with a tentative D call TRBD2 (5 bases). The CDR3 contains 15 residues. V dropped 11 bases and J dropped 7 bases, with 24 bases sitting between them. In germline, CDR1 is LNHNV, CDR2 YYDKDF (reference sequence). The CDR3 coding sequence is TGTGCCTCTACTCCGACCGCGGCGGGTAGGAATGAGCAGTTCTTC. It is translated as CASTPTAAGRNEQFF.

V and J are TRBV5-5 and TRBJ2-3; 7 nucleotides align to TRBD2. Unmatched junction bases numbered 7, after V lost 3 bases and J lost 0 bases. Germline V gene lookup returns CDR1 SGHKS and CDR2 YYEKEE (reference sequence). The CDR3 has 16 amino acids. The CDR3 DNA reads TGTGCCAGCAGCTGGCTACTAGCGCGAAGCACAGATACGCAGTATTTT. This translates into CASSWLLARSTDTQYF. The whole variable domain, remainder taken from reference TRBV5-5 and TRBJ2-3, is DAGVTQSPTHLIKTRGQQVTLRCSPISGHKSVSWYQQVLGQGPQFIFQYYEKEERGRGNFPDRFSARQFPNYSSELNVNALLLGDSALYLCASSWLLARSTDTQYFGPGTRLTVL.